These T cell receptor beta chains were read from a single sample in a study of blood T cells in healthy people across ages. MiXCR, run by TCRdb on the 5' RACE reads, gives a single entry per CDR3 protein. The top ten hold approximately 0.79% of the sample, which has some 1,000,000 distinct CDR3 sequences, 20% to 25% seen once. These same data were also listed under a study on T cells of mothers and their children.

Specimen: blood. These receptors originate from a girl aged 2 to 9 in good health. Each CDR3 is given with its conserved first and last residue. Each record gives: V gene, J gene, CDR3 protein.

TRBV7-2,TRBJ2-1,CASSLLGAQSEQFF
TRBV29-1,TRBJ2-3,CSVVASTSTDTQYF
TRBV4-1,TRBJ2-1,CASSPREVAGDNEQFF
TRBV5-4,TRBJ1-4,CASSREPTPGEKLFF
TRBV4-1,TRBJ2-7,CASSGGELAYEQYF
TRBV20-1,TRBJ2-7,CSARGDRTYEQYF
TRBV7-3,TRBJ1-5,CASSLTGWTGDSNQPQHF
TRBV28,TRBJ2-1,CASSLTRTGLIPYNEQFF
TRBV13,TRBJ2-4,CASSQVGGASKNIQYF
TRBV14,TRBJ1-4,CASSLFPSLGATNEQLFF
TRBV11-3,.,CASSLRGLQDEQYF
TRBV10-3,.,CAISGTSGKDNEQFF
TRBV19,TRBJ1-5,CASSIDWGGGQPQHF
TRBV10-3,TRBJ2-1,CAISESGGIFYNEQFF
TRBV12-3/TRBV12-4,TRBJ1-2,CASSLARGYGYTF
TRBV24-1,TRBJ2-2,CATSGGATGELFF
TRBV25-1,TRBJ2-5,CASSESYIWETQYF